This T cell receptor beta chain stems from a study of beta chain features in type 1 diabetes. Overall study: Patients shared similar age, gender and cell yields with healthy donors. The study, taken as a whole, reports: HLA effects on TCRB rearrangement stayed unresolved here. There was a moderate but significant shortening of TCRB CDR3s in all four CD4+ subsets of Type 1 diabetes patients. Patients' naive, central memory and Treg TCRB repertoires seemed closer to one another than those of healthy donors.

The CDR3 consists of 14 residues. Germline V lookup: CDR1 SGHVS, CDR2 FNYEAQ. V shed 4 bases, J shed 3 bases, and the junction held 3 bases outside the gene matches. Of the isolated RNA, all was reverse transcribed, and so the sequenced material was expressed TCRB transcripts. Assay: immunoSEQ multiplex PCR; the TCRdb copy retains only in-frame clones and omits some. The sample yields roughly 170,000 clones, 10% to 15% seen once. This clone has just a few counts. Its antigen is currently unknown. The origin of this receptor is a woman aged 18-29 years in good health. The chain combines TRBV7-6 with TRBJ2-7, with 10 bases fitting TRBD2. The specimen was central memory CD4+ T cells from blood. The CDR3 DNA follows: TGTGCCAGCAGCTCTCGACTAGCGGGCTACGAGCAGTACTTC. It codes for CASSSRLAGYEQYF. Full variable domain (remainder filled in from reference TRBV7-6 and TRBJ2-7): GAGVSQSPRYKVTKRGQDVALRCDPISGHVSLYWYRQALGQGPEFLTYFNYEAQQDKSGLPNDRFSAERPEGSISTLTIQRTEQRDSAMYRCASSSRLAGYEQYFGPGTRLTVT.